This record looks at one TCR beta chain sequence and its context. At one boundary the junction diverges from the germline segment, which might be a read error. The table came from immunoSEQ multiplex PCR; TCRdb's copy has only in-frame clones and leaves some out. Seen here are about 70,000 clones, around 97% observed once, and the top ten hold roughly 0.21%. This specimen comes from a study of technical replicates of blood from a handful of donors. Per the germline V gene, CDR1 is SGHDN and CDR2 is FVKESK. CDR3 length: 15 residues. The source is a human donor in good health. The sequenced sample was T cells isolated from PBMCs. The chain links TRBV14 to TRBJ1-4; TRBD1 might be the D (5 bases). The CDR3 bases are TGTGCCAGCGGCCAGGGAGGCACAACTAATGAAAAACTGTTTTTT. It is translated as CASGQGGTTNEKLFF.